The rows below give T cell receptor beta chains drawn from one sample of a study of CD8+ T cells in alopecia areata. Assay used: immunoSEQ multiplex PCR; TCRdb lists only in-frame clones, some missing. The sample has approximately 66,000 clones, approximately 60% seen once. Sequenced here: CD8+ T cells sorted from blood, sampled at week 0. Receptors were obtained from a human donor with alopecia areata. The CDR3 runs from the conserved cysteine through the conserved F or W. Fields, in order: CDR3 protein, CDR3 DNA, V gene, D gene, clone size, J gene. A D gene is named only where the DNA matches it firmly. The size of a clone is reported for some rows only, either as once, few or many, or as a class for expanded clones.

CDR3: CSVEWISSYNEQFF; DNA: TGCAGCGTTGAATGGATCAGCTCCTACAATGAGCAGTTCTTC; V: TRBV29-1; D: -; size: -; J: TRBJ2-1
CDR3: CASSGTANTEAFF; DNA: TGTGCCAGCAGCGGGACAGCTAACACTGAAGCTTTCTTT; V: TRBV7-9; D: TRBD1; size: few; J: TRBJ1-1
CDR3: CASSLGAVYEQYF; DNA: TGTGCCAGCAGTCTCGGGGCGGTCTACGAGCAGTACTTC; V: TRBV27; D: -; size: -; J: TRBJ2-7
CDR3: CASSATGTSDEQFF; DNA: TGTGCCAGCAGTGCCACCGGGACTAGCGATGAGCAGTTCTTC; V: TRBV6-4; D: TRBD2; size: -; J: TRBJ2-1
CDR3: CASSSIPGYEQYF; DNA: TGTGCCAGCAGCTCAATTCCAGGCTACGAGCAGTACTTC; V: TRBV7-9; D: -; size: few; J: TRBJ2-7
CDR3: CASRPLARRTDTQYF; DNA: TGTGCCAGCAGACCGCTAGCGCGCCGCACAGATACGCAGTATTTT; V: TRBV7-9; D: -; size: -; J: TRBJ2-3
CDR3: CASSVDTLAGNTIYF; DNA: TGTGCCAGCAGCGTAGACACCTTAGCCGGAAACACCATATATTTT; V: TRBV9; D: -; size: -; J: TRBJ1-3
CDR3: CAWSTSGSNEQFF; DNA: TGTGCCTGGAGCACTAGCGGGAGCAATGAGCAGTTCTTC; V: TRBV30; D: TRBD2; size: -; J: TRBJ2-1
CDR3: CSVQGFPDEQYF; DNA: TGCAGCGTTCAGGGCTTCCCCGACGAGCAGTACTTC; V: TRBV29-1; D: -; size: few; J: TRBJ2-7
CDR3: CSVEDQAGEQYF; DNA: TGCAGCGTTGAAGATCAAGCGGGTGAGCAGTACTTC; V: TRBV29-1; D: -; size: -; J: TRBJ2-7
CDR3: CASSRTSDEQFF; DNA: TGTGCCAGCAGCCGAACCAGCGATGAGCAGTTCTTC; V: TRBV7-9; D: -; size: -; J: TRBJ2-1
CDR3: CASSLEDRGKTEAFF; DNA: TGTGCCAGCAGCTTAGAAGACAGGGGGAAGACTGAAGCTTTCTTT; V: TRBV13; D: TRBD1; size: few; J: TRBJ1-1
CDR3: CASEDKTGTGELFF; DNA: TGCGCCAGCGAGGACAAGACTGGGACCGGGGAGCTGTTTTTT; V: TRBV5-1; D: -; size: -; J: TRBJ2-2
CDR3: CSSGTESSGANVLTF; DNA: TGCAGCTCCGGGACGGAGAGCTCTGGGGCCAACGTCCTGACTTTC; V: TRBV29-1; D: -; size: -; J: TRBJ2-6
CDR3: CASTYRAPSSYGYTF; DNA: TGTGCCAGCACTTACAGGGCTCCTAGCTCCTATGGCTACACCTTC; V: TRBV6-6; D: -; size: -; J: TRBJ1-2
CDR3: CASSAGGLLTYEQYF; DNA: TGTGCCAGCAGCGCGGGCGGACTGCTGACCTACGAGCAGTACTTC; V: TRBV13; D: -; size: -; J: TRBJ2-7
CDR3: CASSFVGAHPISYEQYF; DNA: TGTGCCAGCAGCTTTGTCGGGGCGCACCCAATCTCCTACGAGCAGTACTTC; V: TRBV5-6; D: -; size: -; J: TRBJ2-7
CDR3: CATEGGGTEAFF; DNA: TGTGCCACCGAGGGAGGAGGGACTGAAGCTTTCTTT; V: TRBV7-9; D: -; size: -; J: TRBJ1-1
CDR3: CSVVETPGHGNSYEQYF; DNA: TGCAGCGTTGTGGAAACCCCGGGACACGGAAATAGCTACGAGCAGTACTTC; V: TRBV29-1; D: -; size: -; J: TRBJ2-7
CDR3: CASSLTGGENEKLFF; DNA: TGTGCCAGCAGCTTAACAGGGGGAGAAAATGAAAAACTGTTTTTT; V: TRBV7-9; D: TRBD1; size: -; J: TRBJ1-4
CDR3: CASSFSGQDGYTF; DNA: TGTGCCAGCAGTTTTTCGGGACAGGATGGCTACACCTTC; V: TRBV27; D: TRBD1; size: -; J: TRBJ1-2
CDR3: CASTGGTVPMNTEAFF; DNA: TGTGCCAGCACTGGCGGGACAGTTCCAATGAACACTGAAGCTTTCTTT; V: TRBV2; D: TRBD1; size: -; J: TRBJ1-1
CDR3: CASSFRQKHPYGYTF; DNA: TGCGCCAGCAGCTTCCGACAAAAGCATCCTTATGGCTACACCTTC; V: TRBV5-1; D: -; size: -; J: TRBJ1-2
CDR3: CASSQGVGALYEQFF; DNA: TGCGCCAGCAGCCAAGGTGTCGGAGCTTTGTATGAGCAGTTCTTC; V: TRBV4-3; D: -; size: -; J: TRBJ2-1
CDR3: CASSLGTGLHEQYF; DNA: TGTGCCAGCAGTTTGGGGACGGGATTGCACGAGCAGTACTTC; V: TRBV2; D: -; size: -; J: TRBJ2-7
CDR3: CAWSENMNTEAFF; DNA: TGTGCCTGGAGTGAAAACATGAACACTGAAGCTTTCTTT; V: TRBV30; D: -; size: -; J: TRBJ1-1
CDR3: CASTAGPAYEQYF; DNA: TGTGCCAGTACGGCGGGACCTGCCTACGAGCAGTACTTC; V: TRBV19; D: -; size: -; J: TRBJ2-7
CDR3: CASSPPRPGGLRGYF; DNA: TGTGCCAGCAGTCCCCCACGGCCAGGGGGCCTTCGGGGGTACTTC; V: TRBV7-9; D: TRBD1; size: -; J: TRBJ2-7
CDR3: CASSSLGEDRGPPDTQYF; DNA: TGTGCCAGCAGCTCACTAGGGGAGGACAGGGGGCCTCCAGATACGCAGTATTTT; V: TRBV7-8; D: TRBD1; size: -; J: TRBJ2-3
CDR3: CASSQRYLDTQYF; DNA: TGCGCCAGCAGCCAGCGGTATTTAGATACGCAGTATTTT; V: TRBV4-3; D: -; size: -; J: TRBJ2-3
CDR3: CASKGDRTLEKLFF; DNA: TGTGCCAGCAAGGGGGACAGGACCTTAGAAAAACTGTTTTTT; V: TRBV7-9; D: TRBD1; size: -; J: TRBJ1-4
CDR3: CAWSLGAGNQPQHF; DNA: TGTGCCTGGAGTTTGGGGGCAGGCAATCAGCCCCAGCATTTT; V: TRBV30; D: -; size: once; J: TRBJ1-5
CDR3: CASRGTSASTDTQYF; DNA: TGTGCCAGCAGGGGGACTAGCGCCAGCACAGATACGCAGTATTTT; V: TRBV2; D: TRBD2; size: -; J: TRBJ2-3
CDR3: CASKSVIANSPGELFF; DNA: TGTGCCAGTAAATCAGTTATCGCGAATTCACCCGGGGAGCTGTTTTTT; V: TRBV19; D: -; size: -; J: TRBJ2-2
CDR3: CASSYEASGADTQYF; DNA: TGTGCCAGCAGTTACGAGGCTAGCGGTGCAGATACGCAGTATTTT; V: TRBV6-5; D: TRBD2; size: -; J: TRBJ2-3
CDR3: CSVEAASSYEQYF; DNA: TGCAGCGTTGAGGCAGCGAGCTCCTACGAGCAGTACTTC; V: TRBV29-1; D: -; size: few; J: TRBJ2-7
CDR3: CASSAAEQTYEQYF; DNA: TGTGCCAGCAGCGCAGCGGAGCAGACCTACGAGCAGTACTTC; V: TRBV7-9; D: -; size: -; J: TRBJ2-7
CDR3: CATSRDFTTDNEQFF; DNA: TGTGCCACCAGCAGAGATTTTACTACAGACAATGAGCAGTTCTTC; V: TRBV15; D: -; size: -; J: TRBJ2-1
CDR3: CASSLASGTEAFF; DNA: TGTGCCAGCAGTCTAGCGTCAGGCACTGAAGCTTTCTTT; V: TRBV6-5; D: -; size: -; J: TRBJ1-1
CDR3: CASSIPYNEQFF; DNA: TGTGCCAGCAGCATTCCCTACAATGAGCAGTTCTTC; V: TRBV27; D: -; size: -; J: TRBJ2-1
CDR3: CSVVVRGGLTDTQYF; DNA: TGCAGCGTTGTCGTCAGGGGGGGGCTCACAGATACGCAGTATTTT; V: TRBV29-1; D: -; size: -; J: TRBJ2-3
CDR3: CASSSTGGNREQYF; DNA: TGTGCCAGCAGCTCGACAGGGGGAAATCGGGAGCAGTACTTC; V: TRBV5-4; D: TRBD1; size: -; J: TRBJ2-7
CDR3: CASSPGGLGNTEAFF; DNA: TGTGCCAGCAGCCCCGGGGGGTTGGGGAACACTGAAGCTTTCTTT; V: TRBV7-9; D: -; size: -; J: TRBJ1-1
CDR3: CASSLLLDPVDYGYTF; DNA: TGCGCCAGCAGCCTCCTCCTGGATCCTGTGGACTATGGCTACACCTTC; V: TRBV4-1; D: -; size: -; J: TRBJ1-2
CDR3: CASRGLAGADTQYF; DNA: TGTGCCAGCAGGGGACTAGCGGGAGCAGATACGCAGTATTTT; V: TRBV27; D: TRBD2; size: -; J: TRBJ2-3